Listed here are 29 T cell receptor beta chains from one sample, sequenced in a study of cytomegalovirus exposure and HLA in healthy donors. Primers: 60 Vbeta forward and 13 Jbeta reverse. Only in-frame clones appear in the TCRdb table, and some are missing; sequencing was by immunoSEQ multiplex PCR. Of roughly 160,000 clones in the sample, almost 80% were seen once. Sequenced: PBMCs. These receptors originate from a woman between 50 and 59 years old in good health and CMV-seronegative.

The chain employs TRBV30 and TRBJ1-5, with D unclear. CDR3 size: 18 residues. Germline loops: CDR1 GTSNPN, CDR2 SVGIG (reference sequence). Between the trimmed V and J ends, which lost 0 bases and 1 base, there was a span of 19 bases. The CDR3 DNA reads TGTGCCTGGAGTGTTCCTTCCCCCCTACAGTTAAGCAATCAGCCCCAGCATTTT. This codes for CAWSVPSPLQLSNQPQHF.

V is TRBV7-3 and J is TRBJ2-1; 9 nucleotides line up with TRBD1. This CDR3 has 16 amino acids. The V segment lost 4 bases and the J segment 6 bases; nucleotides outside the gene matches: 10. Germline CDR1 and CDR2: SGHTA and FQGTGA. The chain's CDR3 is CASSYLGDRVGNEQFF. CDR3 nucleotides: TGTGCCAGCAGCTACTTGGGGGACAGGGTGGGCAATGAGCAGTTCTTC. Supplemented by reference TRBV7-3 and TRBJ2-1, the full variable domain reads GAGVSQTPSNKVTEKGKYVELRCDPISGHTALYWYRQSLGQGPEFLIYFQGTGAADDSGLPNDRFFAVRPEGSVSTLKIQRTERGDSAVYLCASSYLGDRVGNEQFFGPGTRLTVL.

The rearrangement links TRBV27 to TRBJ1-2; 9 bases are shared with TRBD1. V shed 5 bases and J 9 bases; nucleotides not matched to a gene: 7. Germline CDR1 reads MNHEY; CDR2 reads SMNVEV (reference sequence). The CDR3 extends over 13 amino acids. The CDR3 bases are TGTGCCAGCAGTCTTGACAGGGGGACAAGCTACACCTTC. It specifies CASSLDRGTSYTF.

The chain employs TRBV28 and TRBJ1-2; no definite D call. V lost 10 bases and J 2 bases, leaving 11 bases between the germline ends. The CDR3 length is 12 residues. The germline CDR1 and CDR2 sequences are MDHEN and SYDVKM. CDR3: CAMASPNYGYTF. The DNA of the CDR3 is TGTGCCATGGCCAGTCCAAACTATGGCTACACCTTC.

This chain joins TRBV19 and TRBJ2-5; D is undetermined. V was trimmed by 6 bases and J by 1 base, leaving 9 bases between them. Germline CDR1 is LNHDA and CDR2 is SQIVND (reference sequence). CDR3 size: 13 residues. The CDR3 DNA is TGTGCCAGTAGCCCCCCGAGCCAAGAGACCCAGTACTTC. It specifies CASSPPSQETQYF. Using reference TRBV19 and TRBJ2-5 for the parts outside the CDR3, the full variable domain is DGGITQSPKYLFRKEGQNVTLSCEQNLNHDAMYWYRQDPGQGLRLIYYSQIVNDFQKGDIAEGYSVSREKKESFPLTVTSAQKNPTAFYLCASSPPSQETQYFGPGTRLLVL.

The rearrangement joins TRBV6-5 to TRBJ1-2; 8 bases line up with TRBD1. After removal of 6 bases from V and 7 bases from J, the junction contained 13 bases not matched to a gene. Germline V gene data show CDR1 as MNHEY and CDR2 as SVGAGI. The CDR3 consists of 15 residues. CDR3: CASSRAPQGAGGYTF. CDR3 DNA sequence: TGTGCCAGCAGCCGAGCCCCGCAGGGGGCAGGTGGCTACACCTTC.

The J gene is TRBJ2-3, the V gene TRBV6-5; possible D gene TRBD2, 6 bases. The germline gives CDR1 MNHEY, CDR2 SVGAGI. The CDR3 loop spans 12 amino acids. The CDR3 spells CAGGSPTDTQYF. Written as DNA, the CDR3 is TGTGCAGGAGGGTCCCCCACAGATACGCAGTATTTT.

This clone has only a few counts. The genes are TRBV2 and TRBJ2-2, with 7 bases aligning to TRBD2. The CDR3 covers 14 residues. CDR1 is SNHLY and CDR2 is FYNNEI in the germline V gene. The trim removed 8 bases at V and 4 bases at J, leaving 7 bases unmatched. In DNA form, the CDR3 reads TGTGCCAGCGTACCGGGGGGTGTCACCGGGGAGCTGTTTTTT. It yields the protein CASVPGGVTGELFF. The whole variable domain, remainder taken from reference TRBV2 and TRBJ2-2, is EPEVTQTPSHQVTQMGQEVILRCVPISNHLYFYWYRQILGQKVEFLVSFYNNEISEKSEIFDDQFSVERPDGSNFTLKIRSTKLEDSAMYFCASVPGGVTGELFFGEGSRLTVL.

The V call is TRBV18, the J call TRBJ1-1, with D possibly being TRBD1 (5 bases). This CDR3 is 14 amino acids long. V was cut by 3 bases and J by 2 bases, with 10 bases left in between. Germline-derived CDR1 and CDR2 are KGHSH and LQKENI. The CDR3 protein is CASSPFQGNTEAFF. CDR3 nucleotide sequence: TGTGCCAGCTCACCGTTCCAGGGCAACACTGAAGCTTTCTTT.

This clone was seen only once. The V gene is TRBV6-1, the J gene TRBJ2-2; TRBD2 might be the D (6 bases). The ends were cut back, 6 bases at V and 0 bases at J, with 11 bases in the middle. Germline CDR1 MNHNS, CDR2 SASEGT. This CDR3 contains 15 residues. The CDR3 DNA reads TGTGCCAGCAGGAGGGGACTCGCGAACACCGGGGAGCTGTTTTTT. It yields the protein CASRRGLANTGELFF.

This clone was seen a few times. The chain carries TRBV11-2 and TRBJ2-3; D remains unclear. V was trimmed by 2 bases and J by 0 bases, leaving 15 bases between them. The CDR3 is 17 residues long. Germline V CDR1 and CDR2: SGHAT, FQNNGV. DNA of the CDR3: TGTGCCAGCAGCTTACCCCCACAGAGCCTTAGCACAGATACGCAGTATTTT. Its translation is CASSLPPQSLSTDTQYF.

This sequence joins TRBV5-1 and TRBJ2-6; TRBD2 aligns across 7 bases. The CDR3 contains 18 residues. The trim removed 0 bases at V and 0 bases at J, leaving 6 bases unmatched. The germline V gene encodes CDR1 SGHRS and CDR2 YFSETQ. CDR3 DNA: TGCGCCAGCAGCTTGGGGGGGGGACCGAACTCTGGGGCCAACGTCCTGACTTTC. Protein product: CASSLGGGPNSGANVLTF.

The rearrangement links TRBV28 to TRBJ2-1, with D perhaps TRBD2 (6 bases). Germline CDR1 reads MDHEN; CDR2 reads SYDVKM. The V gene lost 9 bases and the J gene lost 4 bases, with 10 bases spanning the gap. This CDR3 contains 12 residues. This CDR3 is CASGGEYNEQFF. CDR3 DNA: TGTGCCAGTGGCGGGGAATACAATGAGCAGTTCTTC. Based on the CDR3 plus reference TRBV28 and TRBJ2-1, the full variable domain is DVKVTQSSRYLVKRTGEKVFLECVQDMDHENMFWYRQDPGLGLRLIYFSYDVKMKEKGDIPEGYSVSREKKERFSLILESASTNQTSMYLCASGGEYNEQFFGPGTRLTVL.

Comment on this clone: Other DNA sequences in the same sample also yield this CDR3. The chain has TRBV5-1 and TRBJ2-7, with 7 bases aligning to TRBD1. The CDR3 runs 12 residues. Trimming took 2 bases from V and 6 from J; bases not matched to a gene: 2. Per germline, CDR1 SGHRS and CDR2 YFSETQ. The CDR3 region is CASSFSGGEQYF. The CDR3 coding sequence is TGCGCCAGCAGCTTTTCAGGGGGCGAGCAGTACTTC.

The CDR3 DNA reads as TGTGCCAGCAGTTCGACCGGGACAGGGCAAGAGACCCAGTACTTC. It translates to CASSSTGTGQETQYF. This sequence joins TRBV27 and TRBJ2-5, with TRBD1 identical over 9 bases. Germline V gene lookup returns CDR1 MNHEY and CDR2 SMNVEV (reference sequence). J was trimmed by 2 bases and V by 4 bases; bases with no gene match: 5. This CDR3 is built from 15 residues.

This clone came up a few times. For the CDR3, the DNA is TGTGCCAGCAGCGGCGGGGTACCCTCCTACAATGAGCAGTTCTTC. Amino acids: CASSGGVPSYNEQFF. The chain is built from TRBV9 and TRBJ2-1, with D possibly matching TRBD2 (6 bases). The CDR3 length is 15 residues. The ends were cut back, 3 bases at V and 0 bases at J, with 10 bases in the middle. Germline V CDR1 and CDR2: SGDLS, YYNGEE. Full variable domain (remainder filled in from reference TRBV9 and TRBJ2-1): DSGVTQTPKHLITATGQRVTLRCSPRSGDLSVYWYQQSLDQGLQFLIQYYNGEERAKGNILERFSAQQFPDLHSELNLSSLELGDSALYFCASSGGVPSYNEQFFGPGTRLTVL.

V gene TRBV13 combines with J gene TRBJ2-3; D might be TRBD2 (7 bases). The CDR3 extends over 13 amino acids. Germline assignment: CDR1 PRHDT and CDR2 FYEKMQ (reference sequence). With 5 bases removed from V and 5 bases from J, the gap between germline ends came to 11 bases. The CDR3 spells CASSPGGQDTQYF. CDR3 nucleotide sequence: TGTGCCAGCAGCCCGGGGGGCCAAGATACGCAGTATTTT. Complete variable domain (other parts from reference TRBV13 and TRBJ2-3): AAGVIQSPRHLIKEKRETATLKCYPIPRHDTVYWYQQGPGQDPQFLISFYEKMQSDKGSIPDRFSAQQFSDYHSELNMSSLELGDSALYFCASSPGGQDTQYFGPGTRLTVL.

The chain joins TRBV9 to TRBJ2-4; D is undetermined. V lost 3 bases and J 1 base, leaving 14 bases between the germline ends. Germline lookup yields CDR1 SGDLS and CDR2 YYNGEE. This CDR3 contains 16 residues. In nucleotides, the CDR3 is TGTGCCAGCAGCGCCCCTTCGGGTGAGGCCAAAAACATTCAGTACTTC. This translates into CASSAPSGEAKNIQYF.

The genes are TRBV7-2 and TRBJ2-7; 7 nucleotides match TRBD1. V was pared by 5 bases and J by 0 bases, with 7 bases of the junction left unmatched. Germline loops: CDR1 SGHTA, CDR2 FQGNSA. The CDR3 has 15 amino acids. CDR3 DNA sequence: TGTGCCAGCAGCCTGACAGGGTCGAGCTCCTACGAGCAGTACTTC. Its protein product is CASSLTGSSSYEQYF.

The chain is built from TRBV19 and TRBJ1-3; 7 bases agree with TRBD1. The CDR3 spans 15 residues. Trimming removed 6 bases from V and 4 bases from J; junction bases left unmatched: 9. Germline V lookup: CDR1 LNHDA, CDR2 SQIVND (reference sequence). The chain's CDR3 is CASSPVDRVGNTIYF. The CDR3 coding sequence is TGTGCCAGTAGCCCCGTCGACAGGGTCGGAAACACCATATATTTT. The whole variable domain, filled in from reference TRBV19 and TRBJ1-3, reads DGGITQSPKYLFRKEGQNVTLSCEQNLNHDAMYWYRQDPGQGLRLIYYSQIVNDFQKGDIAEGYSVSREKKESFPLTVTSAQKNPTAFYLCASSPVDRVGNTIYFGEGSWLTVV.

The chain recombines TRBV30 with TRBJ1-5; tentative D call: TRBD1 (6 bases). Trimming stripped 2 bases from V and 7 bases from J, with 12 bases between. This CDR3 comprises 13 residues. Germline CDR1 GTSNPN, CDR2 SVGIG (reference sequence). The CDR3: CAWSSGGRQPQHF. CDR3 bases: TGTGCCTGGAGTTCCGGGGGGCGGCAGCCCCAGCATTTT.

The chain couples TRBV27 to TRBJ1-1; 9 bases map to TRBD1. The CDR3 has 19 residues. Germline-derived CDR1 and CDR2 are MNHEY and SMNVEV (reference sequence). V shed 5 bases and J 3 bases; nucleotides not matched to a gene: 19. The CDR3 loop is CASSSYPPGQGGPYTEAFF. CDR3 nucleotide sequence: TGTGCCAGCAGTAGCTACCCCCCGGGACAGGGCGGTCCGTACACTGAAGCTTTCTTT.

This clone came up once. The chain uses TRBV18 and TRBJ2-5; 7 bases are a match to TRBD1. The V and J ends lost 2 bases and 2 bases, in that order; junction bases with no gene match: 8. The germline V gene has CDR1 KGHSH and CDR2 LQKENI. The CDR3 loop spans 16 amino acids. The CDR3 bases are TGTGCCAGCTCACCATTCCCGGGACAGAGACAAGAGACCCAGTACTTC. Translating it yields CASSPFPGQRQETQYF.

V and J are TRBV20-1 and TRBJ1-1; no firm D call. Germline V gene data show CDR1 as DFQATT and CDR2 as SNEGSKA (reference sequence). The CDR3 sequence is 9 residues long. With 6 bases removed from V and 12 bases from J, the gap between germline ends came to 11 bases. The CDR3 region has the DNA TGCAGTGCGCGGGTCTGGTCTTTCTTT. Translated: CSARVWSFF.

The chain employs TRBV7-9 and TRBJ1-1; unclear D gene. The CDR3 is made up of 16 amino acids. Per the germline V gene, CDR1 is SEHNR and CDR2 is FQNEAQ (reference sequence). Trimming pared 5 bases from V and 0 bases from J, leaving 16 bases between. In DNA, the CDR3 is TGTGCCAGCAGCCCGCGCCCCATCGCTTTGAACACTGAAGCTTTCTTT. Residues: CASSPRPIALNTEAFF.

The chain combines TRBV19 with TRBJ1-6; TRBD1 matches 8 bases. This CDR3 has 16 amino acids. The junction had 10 bases not matched to a gene; V was cut back by 3 bases and J by 9 bases. CDR1 and CDR2 from the germline V gene are LNHDA and SQIVND (reference sequence). The CDR3, as DNA: TGTGCCAGTAGTATGAGATATCGACAGGGGAGTTCACCCCTCCACTTT. Protein: CASSMRYRQGSSPLHF.

The chain combines TRBV2 with TRBJ2-6; D is perhaps TRBD2 (5 bases). The length of the CDR3 is 14 residues. Between the trimmed V and J ends, which lost 7 bases and 2 bases, there was a span of 9 bases. Germline V CDR1 and CDR2: SNHLY, FYNNEI. CDR3 nucleotides: TGTGCCAGCAACTACGGGGCTGGGGCCAACGTCCTGACTTTC. It yields the protein CASNYGAGANVLTF.

This chain connects TRBV28 to TRBJ1-2; 7 positions agree with TRBD1. V shed 1 base and J 6 bases; nucleotides not matched to a gene: 5. Germline V lookup: CDR1 MDHEN, CDR2 SYDVKM. The CDR3 contains 14 residues. Written as DNA, the CDR3 is TGTGCCAGCAGTTTATTGGCCAGGGGGGATGGCTACACCTTC. The encoded protein is CASSLLARGDGYTF.

The chain recombines TRBV28 with TRBJ1-2; a weak D match, TRBD1 (5 bases). The germline V and J ends were trimmed by 5 bases and 2 bases, with 12 bases remaining between them. CDR1 MDHEN and CDR2 SYDVKM come from the germline V gene. This CDR3 has 14 residues. CDR3 bases: TGTGCCAGCAGTCCCCGGGGGAGGAACTATGGCTACACCTTC. Protein sequence: CASSPRGRNYGYTF.